A selection of T cell receptor beta chains follows, all from one sample in a study of shared clonotypes between healthy human individuals. Using immunoSEQ multiplex PCR, the repertoire was profiled, and TCRdb retains in-frame clones only, with some absent. The table includes about 2.4 million clones, 90% to 95% detected once. The sample taken for sequencing was naive CD4+ T cells from PBMCs. These receptor sequences come from a man aged 18-30 years in good health. Some clones in this sample may be carry-over from other donors' samples. The conserved cysteine and the conserved F or W are not part of the CDR3 here. The D gene is left open where the match is weak. Some rows mark clone size as missing; the rest say once, few, many or name a class of expanded clone.

V gene	D gene	clone size	CDR3 protein
TRBV21-1	-	-	ASRTWTSVNEQF
TRBV19	-	-	ASSRQFQETQY
TRBV9	-	-	ASSFRDTINYGYT
TRBV5-1	-	-	ASSLVQAGGLYEQY
TRBV5-4	-	-	ASGAFRGANTGELF
TRBV25-1	TRBD2	-	ASSGSGTSINEQF
TRBV19	TRBD1	-	ASSEGLQGNFKNIQY
TRBV13	TRBD2	once	ASSPRTSGLTEQY
TRBV27	-	-	ASGPAGRVGGNTIY
TRBV28	-	-	ASSSSQETQY
TRBV14	-	-	ASSLAVENTGELF
TRBV7-6	TRBD2	-	ASSLVSGGDQTYEQY
TRBV12-5	-	-	ASGLIVAGAGELF
TRBV18	TRBD1	-	ASSPGTGPFGQY
TRBV4-2	TRBD2	-	ASSQDSRLAGVVETQY
TRBV4-1	TRBD2	-	ASSQGVAGRAAGELF
TRBV5-1	-	-	ASSFSGSSYEQY
TRBV6-5	-	-	ASSYSPGGLLGYT
TRBV6-5	TRBD1	-	ASSSTGGERIYGYT
TRBV2	-	-	ASSDPRFREKLF
TRBV4-1	TRBD1	-	ASSHPRGVSPYNSPLH
TRBV2	-	-	ASRGEGSQPQH
TRBV5-1	-	-	ASRLRSGTDTQY
TRBV7-2	TRBD2	-	ASSSRTSGRPYNEQF
TRBV7-3	TRBD2	-	ASSFSGGPYEQY
TRBV28	-	-	ASSLASQGSYEQY
TRBV7-2	-	-	ASSSVGQNHYEQY
TRBV5-1	-	-	ASSLGSARTYEQY
TRBV19	-	once	ASSTPARDTQY
TRBV5-1	-	-	ASRITGSYEQY
TRBV28	-	-	ASSPFFGSRQGNEQF
TRBV27	-	-	ASTASPNSPLH
TRBV10-3	TRBD1	once	AISEYDRGGSYEQY
TRBV10-2	TRBD2	-	ASSGGTSGSGTDTQY
TRBV5-3	-	-	ARSPFPRQGTPYEQY
TRBV7-3	-	-	ASSLRDRNTEAF
TRBV25-1	-	-	ASSRTKGYEQY
TRBV4-1	TRBD2	-	ASSRFAANPLAGDYEQY
TRBV9	TRBD2	-	ASSVYGGSNEQF
TRBV28	-	-	ASSSPQGGEGEKLF
TRBV7-9	-	-	ASSLAGGMTGTEAF
TRBV6-5	-	-	ASSPPYRGQETQY
TRBV6-1	-	-	ASSENLGSTSRNTIY
TRBV19	TRBD2	-	ASSSGREGNEQF
TRBV28	TRBD2	-	ASRSVGGRVPYNEQF
TRBV4-1	TRBD2	-	ASSFSSGAHTDTQY
TRBV5-1	TRBD2	-	ASSFRTSWSSYEQY
TRBV7-3	-	-	ASSFQGADTEAF
TRBV28	-	-	ASSLQQATYGYT
TRBV29-1	-	-	SVELPGHSNQPQH
TRBV2	-	once	ASSGPFKETQY
TRBV5-4	-	-	ASSLPGRAGTEAF
TRBV7-2	TRBD1	-	ASSLGQGAGNTIY
TRBV9	TRBD1	-	ASSARGRGNYGYT
TRBV7-6	TRBD2	once	ASSPVWGGENNEQF
TRBV5-1	-	once	ASSFGRSSTDTQY
TRBV27	TRBD1	once	ASSPPGQGARQPQH
TRBV11-2	TRBD1	-	ASSLGQGAGEQY
TRBV5-1	-	-	ASSLSPGPVDEQY
TRBV9	-	-	ASSVFPASYNEQF